The clone carrying this TCR beta chain was counted between two and nine times. Its target is unknown. This entry is derived from a study of response to subunit inactivated influenza vaccine. TCRdb re-analysed the RT-PCR reads in MiXCR, keeping a single row per CDR3 protein. Among some 520,000 distinct CDR3 sequences listed, about 15% were seen once. V lost 1 base and J lost 0, with 7 bases in between. CDR3 size: 16 residues. In germline, CDR1 is SGHTA, CDR2 FQGNSA. General study results and limits: With each seasonal influenza vaccination, the authors suggested, few new T cells are recruited.

This rearrangement joins TRBV7-2 to TRBJ2-6, with D unclear. The specimen comprised CD4+ T cells sorted from PBMCs, sampled 23 to 25 months after vaccination. The TCR was taken from a man between 50 and 75 years old who received an inactivated influenza vaccine. The CDR3 protein is CASSLGVFSGANVLTF. The CDR3, as DNA: TGTGCCAGCAGCTTAGGGGTCTTCTCTGGGGCCAACGTCCTGACTTTC. The full variable domain, completed using reference TRBV7-2 and TRBJ2-6, is GAGVSQSPSNKVTEKGKDVELRCDPISGHTALYWYRQSLGQGLEFLIYFQGNSAPDKSGLPSDRFSAERTGGSVSTLTIQRTQQEDSAVYLCASSLGVFSGANVLTFGAGSRLTVL.